The clone carrying this T cell receptor (beta chain) appeared a few times. The sample originates from a study of shared clonotypes between healthy human individuals. This table comes from immunoSEQ multiplex PCR, and its TCRdb copy is limited to in-frame clones, with some not included. Among roughly 640,000 clones listed, less than 98% were seen once. This TCR was sampled from a woman aged 25 to 45 in good health. The sequenced sample consisted of naive CD4+ T cells sorted from blood. This sample's subset: CD45RA+ positively selected.

The CDR3 DNA follows: TGTGCCAGCAGCTTAGATTCTGGGACAGGGGGCTTTGGCTACACCTTC. It specifies CASSLDSGTGGFGYTF. The gene calls are TRBV7-9 and TRBJ1-2, with TRBD1 matching 12 bases. The germline V gene has CDR1 SEHNR and CDR2 FQNEAQ (reference sequence). The CDR3 is made up of 16 amino acids. With 1 base clipped from V and 7 bases from J, the junction kept 7 bases outside the gene matches.